A selection of T cell receptor beta chains follows, all from one sample in a study of shared clonotypes between healthy human individuals. Assay: immunoSEQ multiplex PCR; the TCRdb copy retains only in-frame clones and omits some. This sample has roughly 120,000 clones, with under 70% found just once. Sequenced: memory CD8+ T cells sorted from blood. The receptors come from a woman between 25 and 40 years old in good health. CDR3s include the opening cysteine and the closing phenylalanine or tryptophan. The order of the fields is V gene, clone size, D gene, J gene, CDR3 protein, CDR3 DNA. A D gene is named only where the DNA matches it firmly. Clone size appears in some rows only: once, few, many, or a class for an expanded clone.

V: TRBV18; size: .; D: TRBD1; J: TRBJ2-7; CDR3: CASSPPPGTGGPLGEQYF; DNA: TGTGCCAGCTCACCACCGCCCGGGACAGGGGGACCCCTTGGGGAGCAGTACTTC
V: TRBV9; size: .; D: .; J: TRBJ2-7; CDR3: CASSHRTASSYEQYF; DNA: TGTGCCAGCAGCCATCGGACAGCATCCTCCTACGAGCAGTACTTC
V: TRBV5-1; size: .; D: TRBD1; J: TRBJ1-2; CDR3: CASSLTGTGNPYGYTF; DNA: TGCGCCAGCAGCTTAACCGGGACAGGGAATCCTTATGGCTACACCTTC
V: TRBV19; size: few; D: .; J: TRBJ2-2; CDR3: CASSIWALATNTGELFF; DNA: TGTGCCAGTAGTATCTGGGCCTTAGCCACGAACACCGGGGAGCTGTTTTTT
V: TRBV21-1; size: .; D: .; J: TRBJ2-7; CDR3: CASSKAIDSIYEQYF; DNA: TGTGCCAGCAGCAAAGCGATCGACTCCATCTACGAGCAGTACTTC
V: TRBV2; size: .; D: .; J: TRBJ2-7; CDR3: CASRRIIDLGNEQYF; DNA: TGTGCCAGCAGACGAATCATCGACCTGGGAAACGAGCAGTACTTC
V: TRBV28; size: .; D: TRBD2; J: TRBJ2-7; CDR3: CASRKPSGLAGDEQYF; DNA: TGTGCCAGCAGAAAACCCTCGGGGCTAGCGGGAGACGAGCAGTACTTC
V: TRBV25-1; size: .; D: .; J: TRBJ2-7; CDR3: CASSGDGNQQYF; DNA: TGTGCCAGCAGCGGCGACGGAAACCAGCAGTACTTC
V: TRBV4-1; size: .; D: .; J: TRBJ2-5; CDR3: CASSQHSFGRRETQYF; DNA: TGCGCCAGCAGCCAACATTCCTTCGGTCGTAGAGAGACCCAGTACTTC
V: TRBV25-1; size: .; D: TRBD2; J: TRBJ2-7; CDR3: CASSESPNSGISYEQYF; DNA: TGTGCCAGCAGTGAATCCCCAAATAGCGGGATCTCATACGAGCAGTACTTC
V: TRBV9; size: many; D: .; J: TRBJ2-1; CDR3: CASSVAVTRDEQFF; DNA: TGTGCCAGCAGCGTAGCCGTTACAAGGGATGAGCAGTTCTTC
V: TRBV7-9; size: once; D: .; J: TRBJ1-5; CDR3: CASSWRDQPQHF; DNA: TGTGCCAGCAGCTGGCGAGATCAGCCCCAGCATTTT
V: TRBV7-9; size: .; D: .; J: TRBJ2-3; CDR3: CASTCWGHGTDTQYF; DNA: TGTGCCAGCACCTGCTGGGGGCACGGCACAGATACGCAGTATTTT
V: TRBV25-1; size: many; D: .; J: TRBJ1-4; CDR3: CASSEWLRNRETNEKLFF; DNA: TGTGCCAGCAGTGAATGGTTGAGGAATCGGGAGACTAATGAAAAACTGTTTTTT
V: TRBV29-1; size: .; D: .; J: TRBJ1-2; CDR3: CSVVGQADGYTF; DNA: TGCAGCGTTGTGGGGCAGGCAGATGGCTACACCTTC
V: TRBV29-1; size: .; D: .; J: TRBJ2-1; CDR3: CSVTLYDSGNNEQFF; DNA: TGCAGCGTCACCCTGTACGATAGCGGCAACAATGAGCAGTTCTTC
V: TRBV14; size: .; D: TRBD2; J: TRBJ2-1; CDR3: CASSQDRMLAGPGREQFF; DNA: TGTGCCAGCAGCCAAGATCGTATGCTAGCGGGACCTGGTCGGGAGCAGTTCTTC
V: TRBV18; size: .; D: .; J: TRBJ1-3; CDR3: CASSPTRVSSGNTIYF; DNA: TGTGCCAGCTCACCCACCAGGGTATCCTCTGGAAACACCATATATTTT
V: TRBV7-9; size: .; D: .; J: TRBJ2-7; CDR3: CASSLDGPYEQYF; DNA: TGTGCCAGCAGCTTAGACGGTCCCTACGAGCAGTACTTC
V: TRBV21-1; size: few; D: .; J: TRBJ1-2; CDR3: CASSKVTAGPFTNYGYTF; DNA: TGTGCCAGCAGCAAAGTCACAGCAGGTCCCTTTACTAACTATGGCTACACCTTC
V: TRBV27; size: .; D: TRBD1; J: TRBJ2-7; CDR3: CASKVGTGYEQYF; DNA: TGTGCCAGCAAGGTCGGGACAGGGTACGAGCAGTACTTC
V: TRBV5-1; size: .; D: TRBD1; J: TRBJ2-7; CDR3: CASSSRQGIRHEQYF; DNA: TGCGCCAGCAGTTCCCGACAGGGGATACGCCACGAGCAGTACTTC
V: TRBV10-2; size: .; D: TRBD1; J: TRBJ2-1; CDR3: CASTLTGTLDNEQFF; DNA: TGCGCCAGCACCTTGACAGGGACCCTCGACAATGAGCAGTTCTTC
V: TRBV5-1; size: few; D: TRBD2; J: TRBJ2-1; CDR3: CASSLEASGSSYNEQFF; DNA: TGCGCCAGCAGCTTGGAGGCTAGCGGTTCTTCCTACAATGAGCAGTTCTTC
V: TRBV7-9; size: once; D: .; J: TRBJ2-7; CDR3: CASSSGTHEQYF; DNA: TGTGCCAGCAGCTCCGGGACCCACGAGCAGTACTTC
V: TRBV7-2; size: .; D: TRBD2; J: TRBJ2-1; CDR3: CASSLQREVYNEQFF; DNA: TGTGCCAGCAGCTTACAGCGGGAGGTATACAATGAGCAGTTCTTC
V: TRBV4-2; size: .; D: .; J: TRBJ1-2; CDR3: CASSQDIVRRLNFYGYTF; DNA: TGTGCCAGCAGCCAAGATATAGTGAGGAGACTTAATTTCTATGGCTACACCTTC
V: TRBV29-1; size: .; D: .; J: TRBJ2-7; CDR3: CSVEGGVAYEQYF; DNA: TGCAGCGTTGAAGGGGGCGTCGCCTACGAGCAGTACTTC
V: TRBV7-8; size: few; D: .; J: TRBJ2-7; CDR3: CASSLEGGGTYEQYF; DNA: TGTGCCAGCAGCTTAGAAGGCGGAGGGACCTACGAGCAGTACTTC
V: TRBV15; size: .; D: .; J: TRBJ1-6; CDR3: CATSRVVYNSPLHF; DNA: TGTGCCACCAGCAGAGTCGTGTATAATTCACCCCTCCACTTT
V: TRBV5-1; size: few; D: TRBD2; J: TRBJ2-1; CDR3: CASSLGSLAGYNEQFF; DNA: TGCGCCAGCAGCTTGGGTAGCCTAGCGGGCTACAATGAGCAGTTCTTC
V: TRBV7-9; size: .; D: TRBD2; J: TRBJ2-1; CDR3: CASIPAGGPGGHEQFF; DNA: TGTGCCAGCATACCAGCGGGGGGACCCGGGGGTCATGAGCAGTTCTTC
V: TRBV5-6; size: .; D: .; J: TRBJ2-7; CDR3: CASSPSGLLLGYEQYF; DNA: TGTGCCAGCAGCCCTTCGGGACTTCTCTTGGGCTACGAGCAGTACTTC
V: TRBV11-2; size: .; D: TRBD1; J: TRBJ2-7; CDR3: CASSLTRGPAYEQYF; DNA: TGTGCCAGCAGCTTGACCAGGGGGCCGGCCTACGAGCAGTACTTC
V: TRBV15; size: .; D: TRBD2; J: TRBJ2-1; CDR3: CATSREAGTYNEQFF; DNA: TGTGCCACCAGCAGAGAAGCGGGGACCTACAATGAGCAGTTCTTC
V: TRBV7-2; size: few; D: .; J: TRBJ2-5; CDR3: CASSLFGTQYF; DNA: TGTGCCAGCAGCTTATTCGGGACCCAGTACTTC
V: TRBV6-4; size: .; D: .; J: TRBJ1-4; CDR3: CASSRKADGGEKLFF; DNA: TGTGCCAGCAGTCGCAAAGCTGATGGCGGTGAAAAACTGTTTTTT
V: TRBV21-1; size: medium-sized; D: .; J: TRBJ1-1; CDR3: CASSLHHGTGGLMNTEAFF; DNA: TGTGCCAGCAGCCTTCATCATGGGACAGGTGGATTAATGAACACTGAAGCTTTCTTT
V: TRBV5-4; size: .; D: .; J: TRBJ2-3; CDR3: CASSGADTQYF; DNA: TGTGCCAGCAGTGGCGCAGATACGCAGTATTTT
V: TRBV28; size: .; D: .; J: TRBJ1-1; CDR3: CASSLSAGNTEAFF; DNA: TGTGCCAGCAGTTTATCGGCAGGGAACACTGAAGCTTTCTTT
V: TRBV6-1; size: .; D: .; J: TRBJ2-1; CDR3: CASSEAGRRQFF; DNA: TGTGCCAGCAGTGAAGCTGGGAGAAGGCAGTTCTTC
V: TRBV7-8; size: .; D: .; J: TRBJ1-1; CDR3: CASSLILENTEAFF; DNA: TGTGCCAGCAGCTTGATTCTTGAGAACACTGAAGCTTTCTTT
V: TRBV20-1; size: few; D: TRBD1; J: TRBJ1-4; CDR3: CSASTGDLFF; DNA: TGCAGTGCTTCTACAGGGGATTTGTTTTTT
V: TRBV4-1; size: .; D: .; J: TRBJ2-7; CDR3: CASSQDWTSYEQYF; DNA: TGCGCCAGCAGCCAAGATTGGACCTCCTACGAGCAGTACTTC
V: TRBV27; size: few; D: .; J: TRBJ2-1; CDR3: CASSLSIAGINYNEQFF; DNA: TGTGCCAGCAGTTTATCGATTGCGGGGATTAACTACAATGAGCAGTTCTTC
V: TRBV6-5; size: few; D: .; J: TRBJ1-1; CDR3: CASSYDRNTEAFF; DNA: TGTGCCAGCAGTTACGACAGGAACACTGAAGCTTTCTTT
V: TRBV4-1; size: .; D: TRBD2; J: TRBJ2-7; CDR3: CASSPFPSSGYSYEQYF; DNA: TGCGCCAGCAGCCCGTTCCCCTCTAGCGGATACTCCTACGAGCAGTACTTC
V: TRBV7-8; size: once; D: TRBD2; J: TRBJ2-7; CDR3: CASSLGGMGTSEGYEQYF; DNA: TGTGCCAGCAGCTTAGGGGGCATGGGGACTAGCGAAGGCTACGAGCAGTACTTC
V: TRBV5-8; size: .; D: .; J: TRBJ2-6; CDR3: CASRGTQQSRANVLTF; DNA: TGTGCCAGCCGAGGCACTCAACAAAGTCGGGCCAACGTCCTGACTTTC
V: TRBV28; size: .; D: .; J: TRBJ2-7; CDR3: CASSWSNSPLRSSYEQYF; DNA: TGTGCCAGCAGTTGGTCGAACTCCCCATTGCGCTCCTCCTACGAGCAGTACTTC
V: TRBV27; size: .; D: .; J: TRBJ1-2; CDR3: CASSAQGRGYTF; DNA: TGTGCCAGCAGTGCTCAGGGAAGGGGCTACACCTTC
V: TRBV11-2; size: once; D: .; J: TRBJ2-1; CDR3: CASAGSGDNEQFF; DNA: TGTGCCAGCGCTGGCTCAGGGGACAATGAGCAGTTCTTC
V: TRBV19; size: few; D: .; J: TRBJ2-1; CDR3: CASSISGIEQFF; DNA: TGTGCCAGTAGTATAAGTGGGATTGAGCAGTTCTTC